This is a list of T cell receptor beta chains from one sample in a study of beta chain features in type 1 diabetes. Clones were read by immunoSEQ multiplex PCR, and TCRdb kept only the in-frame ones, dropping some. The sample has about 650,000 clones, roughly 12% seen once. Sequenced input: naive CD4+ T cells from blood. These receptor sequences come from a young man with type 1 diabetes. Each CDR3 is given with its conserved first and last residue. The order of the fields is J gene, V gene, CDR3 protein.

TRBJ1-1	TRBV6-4	CASSEAENTEAFF
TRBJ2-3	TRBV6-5	CASNDLPRTDTQYF
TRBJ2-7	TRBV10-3	CAISRDREVHEQYF
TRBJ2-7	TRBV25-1	CASSTQGGEQYF
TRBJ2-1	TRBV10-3	CAISDLGEQFF
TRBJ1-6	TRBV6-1	CASSEALQYYNSPLHF
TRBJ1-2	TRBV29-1	CSVWDRTNYGYTF
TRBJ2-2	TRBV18	CASSPSQVPGELFF
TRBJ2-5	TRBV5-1	CASSLGRGEETQYF
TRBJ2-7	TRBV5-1	CASSLFGEGYEQYF
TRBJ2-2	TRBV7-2	CASSSLLQGGELFF
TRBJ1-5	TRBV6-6	CASTERTGGQPQHF
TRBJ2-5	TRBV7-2	CASSPYGGETQYF